The 12 T cell receptor beta chains below come from one sample, sequenced in a study of spatial heterogeneity in lung cancer. TCRdb used MiXCR to reprocess the 5' RACE reads, holding one entry per CDR3 protein. The data show thousands of distinct CDR3 sequences, approximately 5% seen once. Time point noted: sample taken at primary tumor resection. The sequenced material consisted of unsorted whole RNA from tumor, nontumor lung or frozen PBMC. Specimen: normal lung tissue next to the tumor, collected at surgery. The receptors come from a female donor with early-stage non-small cell lung cancer.

This clonotype was seen ten or more times. J is TRBJ2-1 and V is TRBV20-1, with 10 positions matching TRBD2. The ends lost 1 base at V and 7 bases at J; junction bases unmatched: 7. The CDR3 length is 15 residues. The germline CDR1 and CDR2 sequences are DFQATT and SNEGSKA (reference sequence). CDR3 amino acids: CSARVSSGSGNEQFF. DNA for the CDR3: TGCAGTGCTAGAGTGTCTAGCGGGAGCGGAAATGAGCAGTTCTTC.

The table lists this clonotype with many counts. The rearrangement uses TRBV7-2 and TRBJ1-2; no reliable D call. The V and J ends lost 5 bases and 8 bases respectively, with 18 bases between them. CDR1 is SGHTA, CDR2 FQGNSA, per germline. The CDR3 has 14 amino acids. The CDR3 DNA reads TGTGCCAGCAGCCTCGGGGAGACCTTACCCGGCTACACCTTC. Encoded protein: CASSLGETLPGYTF.

There are many counts of this clonotype. This chain connects TRBV10-3 to TRBJ2-7; no reliable D call. V lost 3 bases and J lost 5, with 11 bases in between. The CDR3 consists of 13 residues. Germline CDR1 is ENHRY and CDR2 is SYGVKD. The CDR3 nucleotides are TGTGCCATCAGTGACGCGGCCCATGACGAGCAGTACTTC. Residues: CAISDAAHDEQYF.

The chain joins TRBV21-1 to TRBJ2-7; TRBD1 is the table's D call, not checked against the DNA. TRBV21-1 is deemed a pseudogene. CDR3 length: 17 amino acids. The CDR3 region is CASSKRCLGRVIYEQYF. The DNA for the CDR3 is TGTGCCAGCAGCAAAAGGTGCCTGGGGCGAGTCATATACGAGCAGTACTTC.

V usage is TRBV29-1 and J usage is TRBJ2-3; 15 bases map to TRBD2. Germline assignment: CDR1 SQVTM and CDR2 ANQGSEA. The V and J ends lost 7 bases and 4 bases, in that order; junction bases with no gene match: 6. This CDR3 is 15 amino acids long. CDR3 loop: CSAWTSGRAPDTQYF. The CDR3 DNA sequence: TGCAGCGCCTGGACTAGCGGGAGGGCCCCAGATACGCAGTATTTT.

This clonotype was observed at least ten times. The CDR3 bases are TGTGCCAGCAGTTCCTTCACAGGGAACACTGAAGCTTTCTTT. Translation gives CASSSFTGNTEAFF. V usage is TRBV6-5 and J usage is TRBJ1-1; tentatively, D is TRBD1 (5 bases). Germline CDR1 is MNHEY and CDR2 is SVGAGI. V gave up 4 bases and J gave up 1 base, with 10 bases separating them. The CDR3 has 14 residues.

In its sample, this clonotype is medium-sized. The chain carries TRBV28 and TRBJ1-5; D is unresolved. Germline V CDR1 and CDR2: MDHEN, SYDVKM. V was cut by 2 bases and J by 0 bases, with 8 bases left in between. The CDR3 consists of 15 residues. CDR3 in DNA: TGTGCCAGCAGTTTAGTGGGGAATAGCAATCAGCCCCAGCATTTT. Its protein is CASSLVGNSNQPQHF.

The genes are TRBV12-3 or TRBV12-4 and TRBJ1-5; D unclear. The CDR3 totals 15 residues. V was clipped by 2 bases and J by 4 bases, with 12 bases between them. In DNA, the CDR3 is TGTGCCAGCAGTTTAAGGGTGGGAAGTAATCAGCCCCAGCATTTT. Its protein product is CASSLRVGSNQPQHF.

This clonotype showed up many times. J is TRBJ2-1 and V is TRBV5-8; 9 positions agree with TRBD1. Trimming took 4 bases from V and 3 from J; bases not matched to a gene: 5. Germline values: CDR1 SGHTS, CDR2 YDEGEE. CDR3 length: 15 residues. The CDR3 sequence is CASSGGQGVYNEQFF. CDR3 bases: TGTGCCAGCAGCGGGGGACAGGGAGTCTACAATGAGCAGTTCTTC.

This clonotype was observed many times. The V gene is TRBV12-3 or TRBV12-4, the J gene TRBJ2-5; TRBD2 agrees at 10 bases. Trimming removed 2 bases from V and 13 bases from J; junction bases left unmatched: 10. The CDR3 spans 14 residues. Here the CDR3 reads CASSLRHTSGIPYF. As DNA, the CDR3 is TGTGCCAGCAGTTTACGCCATACTAGCGGGATCCCGTACTTC.

This clonotype was observed many times. The rearrangement uses TRBV6-2 or TRBV6-3 and TRBJ1-1; no reliable D call. The V gene lost 2 bases and the J gene lost 1 base, with 8 bases spanning the gap. The CDR3 has 14 residues. CDR1 MNHEY and CDR2 SVGEGT come from the germline V gene. The CDR3 DNA is TGTGCCAGCAGTTACGGGTACAGGAACACTGAAGCTTTCTTT. It codes for CASSYGYRNTEAFF.

This clonotype rates as medium-sized. The chain links TRBV28 to TRBJ2-7; 7 bases align to TRBD1. The junction had 8 bases not matched to a gene; V was cut back by 6 bases and J by 3 bases. Germline CDR1 MDHEN, CDR2 SYDVKM. CDR3 length: 14 amino acids. For the CDR3, the DNA is TGTGCCAGCAGCCACGACAGGGAAATCTACGAGCAGTACTTC. Translated: CASSHDREIYEQYF.